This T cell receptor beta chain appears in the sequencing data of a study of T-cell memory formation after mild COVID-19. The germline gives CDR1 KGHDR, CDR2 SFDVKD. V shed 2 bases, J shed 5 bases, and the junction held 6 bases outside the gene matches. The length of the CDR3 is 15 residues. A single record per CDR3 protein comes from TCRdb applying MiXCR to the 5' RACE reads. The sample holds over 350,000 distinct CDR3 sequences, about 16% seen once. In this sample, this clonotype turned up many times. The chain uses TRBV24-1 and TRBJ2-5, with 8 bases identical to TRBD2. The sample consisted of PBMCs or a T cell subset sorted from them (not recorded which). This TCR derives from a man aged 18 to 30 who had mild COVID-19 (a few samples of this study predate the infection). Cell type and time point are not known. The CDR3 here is CATSDSAGGGETQYF. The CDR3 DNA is TGTGCCACCAGTGATTCCGCGGGCGGGGGGGAGACCCAGTACTTC.